Shown below are 27 T cell receptor beta chains from a single sample sequenced in a study of patients and donors after allogeneic stem cell transplantation. Each CDR3 protein gets one entry after TCRdb re-called the RT-PCR reads with MiXCR. The sample lists approximately 170,000 distinct CDR3 sequences; roughly 24% were seen once. Sequences were obtained from blood, either unsorted or a sorted T cell fraction (not recorded which). Receptors were obtained from a human donor who was either an allogeneic HSCT recipient or a stem cell or donor lymphocyte infusion donor (not recorded which). It is not recorded whose cells these are; they may come from a transplant donor.

The chain couples TRBV20-1 to TRBJ2-1, with TRBD2 matching over 7 bases. V gave up 0 bases and J gave up 4 bases; unmatched junction bases: 6. Germline V gene data show CDR1 as DFQATT and CDR2 as SNEGSKA (reference sequence). The CDR3 runs 15 residues. CDR3 residues: CSARESSGTYNEQFF. The CDR3 bases are TGCAGTGCTAGAGAGTCTAGCGGCACTTACAATGAGCAGTTCTTC.

This clonotype was counted once. At one end, the junction sequence differs from germline, possibly due to a read error. The chain is built from TRBV7-9 and TRBJ2-1; possible D gene TRBD2, 5 bases. The CDR3 covers 14 residues. Germline V lookup: CDR1 SEHNR, CDR2 FQNEAQ (reference sequence). The CDR3 is CAGSPGKASNEQFF. In DNA, the CDR3 is TGTGCCGGCAGCCCCGGGAAGGCCAGTAATGAGCAGTTCTTC.

This rearrangement joins TRBV29-1 to TRBJ2-7, with D unclear. V was trimmed by 4 bases and J by 0 bases, leaving 10 bases between them. The germline gives CDR1 SQVTM, CDR2 ANQGSEA. The CDR3 sequence is 13 residues long. The CDR3 region has the DNA TGCAGCGTTGCCCTTATTAACTCCTACGAGCAGTACTTC. Its protein product is CSVALINSYEQYF.

The chain employs TRBV7-9 and TRBJ2-7; TRBD2 agrees at 7 bases. The germline gives CDR1 SEHNR, CDR2 FQNEAQ (reference sequence). This CDR3 region has 15 residues. J was trimmed by 0 bases and V by 3 bases; bases with no gene match: 5. The CDR3 sequence: CASSFGAGSSYEQYF. In nucleotides, the CDR3 is TGTGCCAGCAGCTTTGGAGCGGGGAGCTCCTACGAGCAGTACTTC.

This chain links TRBV29-1 with TRBJ1-1; D is unclear. V was pared by 6 bases and J by 6 bases, with 14 bases between. Germline V gene data show CDR1 as SQVTM and CDR2 as ANQGSEA. This CDR3 spans 12 amino acids. CDR3: CSVASDVAEAFF. The CDR3 nucleotides are TGCAGCGTCGCGTCGGACGTAGCTGAAGCTTTCTTT.

On this clonotype: The conserved closing phenylalanine or tryptophan is absent in this CDR3, likely reflecting a read error. The chain is built from TRBV7-9 and TRBJ1-1; unclear D gene. The CDR3 is 14 amino acids. Trimming cost V 2 bases and J 2 bases, with 9 bases left between them. The germline CDR1 and CDR2 sequences are SEHNR and FQNEAQ (reference sequence). CDR3 DNA sequence: TGTGCCAGCAGCTTAATAGCGGGTAACACTGAAGCTTTCTAT. It encodes CASSLIAGNTEAFY.

This rearrangement joins TRBV20-1 to TRBJ1-2; TRBD1 matches at 9 bases. The CDR3 sequence is 14 residues long. The trim removed 6 bases at V and 4 bases at J, leaving 9 bases unmatched. Germline V gene data show CDR1 as DFQATT and CDR2 as SNEGSKA (reference sequence). The CDR3 sequence is CSAVPGTGSYGYTF. Here the CDR3 DNA reads TGCAGTGCAGTACCCGGGACAGGGTCCTATGGCTACACCTTC.

This clonotype turned up a few times. The CDR3 is CASSLGLGKVGNQPQHF. In nucleotides, the CDR3 is TGTGCCAGCAGCTTGGGGTTGGGGAAAGTTGGCAATCAGCCCCAGCATTTT. The rearrangement links TRBV5-5 to TRBJ1-5; D remains ambiguous. The CDR3 spans 17 residues. From germline, CDR1 is SGHKS and CDR2 YYEKEE (reference sequence). V dropped 0 bases and J dropped 2 bases, with 15 bases sitting between them.

This clonotype has a handful of counts. The chain joins TRBV5-1 to TRBJ1-4; tentatively, D is TRBD1 (5 bases). The germline V and J ends were trimmed by 7 bases and 7 bases, with 8 bases remaining between them. The CDR3 is 11 residues long. Germline V gene data show CDR1 as SGHRS and CDR2 as YFSETQ. The CDR3 loop reads CASRDLEKLFF. Here the CDR3 DNA reads TGCGCCAGCCGGGACCTTGAAAAACTGTTTTTT.

The rearrangement links TRBV12-3 or TRBV12-4 to TRBJ2-1; D is perhaps TRBD1 (5 bases). Trimming stripped 3 bases from V and 12 bases from J, with 15 bases between. CDR3 size: 13 residues. The chain's CDR3 is CASSFFTNQGQFF. CDR3 DNA sequence: TGTGCCAGCAGTTTCTTTACGAATCAGGGGCAGTTCTTC.

This sequence joins TRBV20-1 and TRBJ2-1; tentative D call: TRBD1 (5 bases). This CDR3 contains 14 residues. Trimming left V 2 bases short and J 1 base short, with 9 bases between. Looked up from germline, CDR1 is DFQATT and CDR2 is SNEGSKA (reference sequence). This CDR3 is CSARQGHSYNEQFF. As DNA, the CDR3 is TGCAGTGCTAGACAGGGCCATTCCTACAATGAGCAGTTCTTC.

The J gene is TRBJ2-1, the V gene TRBV4-1, with TRBD2 as a possible D gene (9 bases). CDR3 length: 19 residues. V was shortened by 0 bases and J by 3 bases, with 21 bases between the two germline ends. Germline CDR1 MGHRA, CDR2 YSYEKL. CDR3 nucleotides: TGCGCCAGCAGCCAAGACCCAGGGGGCGGGACTAGCAGCTACAATGAGCAGTTCTTC. Its translation: CASSQDPGGGTSSYNEQFF.

This clonotype was counted between two and nine times. The chain carries TRBV29-1 and TRBJ2-7; 9 positions match TRBD1. V lost 6 bases to trimming and J lost 5 bases; unmatched junction nucleotides: 2. Germline V gene lookup returns CDR1 SQVTM and CDR2 ANQGSEA. The CDR3 consists of 11 residues. CDR3 nucleotides: TGCAGCGTCGGGACAGGGCACGAGCAGTACTTC. It is translated as CSVGTGHEQYF.

The chain links TRBV5-1 to TRBJ1-1, with unresolved D. V was pared by 0 bases and J by 3 bases, with 9 bases between. CDR3 length: 14 amino acids. Germline CDR1 reads SGHRS; CDR2 reads YFSETQ. CDR3 protein: CASSLGLGYTEAFF. The CDR3 region has the DNA TGCGCCAGCAGCTTGGGGTTAGGGTACACTGAAGCTTTCTTT.

This clonotype has just a few counts. The chain combines TRBV28 with TRBJ2-7; TRBD1 aligns across 7 bases. CDR3 length equals 15 residues. V shed 4 bases and J 2 bases; nucleotides not matched to a gene: 8. CDR1 and CDR2 from the germline V gene are MDHEN and SYDVKM. As DNA, the CDR3 is TGTGCCAGCAGTTACGTTCCCGACAGGGCCTACGAGCAGTACTTC. Amino acids: CASSYVPDRAYEQYF.

This clonotype was seen a handful of times. This chain links TRBV12-3 or TRBV12-4 with TRBJ1-1; D gene ambiguous. This CDR3 contains 12 residues. Trimming took 2 bases from V and 3 from J, leaving 4 bases between them. The CDR3 DNA reads TGTGCCAGCAGTTTATATTACACTGAAGCTTTCTTT. This translates into CASSLYYTEAFF.

V is TRBV7-3 and J is TRBJ2-1, with 10 bases matching TRBD1. The V gene end was trimmed by 5 bases and the J gene end by 7 bases; junction bases not matched to a gene: 11. The CDR3 has 16 residues. The V gene's germline CDR1 is SGHTA and CDR2 FQGTGA. The CDR3 spells CASSLYRDRGGNEQFF. CDR3 coding DNA: TGTGCCAGCAGCCTATATCGGGACAGGGGAGGGAATGAGCAGTTCTTC.

This clonotype was counted between two and nine times. V gene TRBV4-1 combines with J gene TRBJ2-1; D ambiguous. V gave up 5 bases and J gave up 0 bases, with 8 bases separating them. Germline CDR1 MGHRA, CDR2 YSYEKL. The CDR3 loop spans 14 amino acids. CDR3 sequence: CASSTVSSYNEQFF. The CDR3 DNA reads TGCGCCAGCAGCACGGTAAGCTCCTACAATGAGCAGTTCTTC.

This rearrangement joins TRBV2 to TRBJ2-3; 9 bases agree with TRBD2. CDR3 size: 16 residues. With V trimmed by 0 bases and J by 8 bases, 9 bases remained unmatched. Germline lookup yields CDR1 SNHLY and CDR2 FYNNEI. CDR3 bases: TGTGCCAGCAGTGAAGCACCCAGCGGGAGGTGGGGTACGCAGTATTTT. Translation: CASSEAPSGRWGTQYF.

The gene calls are TRBV6-4 and TRBJ1-6; D gene unclear. This CDR3 contains 12 residues. With 0 bases removed from V and 12 bases from J, the gap between germline ends came to 6 bases. CDR1 is MRHNA and CDR2 is SNTAGT in the germline V gene. CDR3 coding DNA: TGTGCCAGCAGTGACTCTATTGGACCCCTCCACTTT. It encodes CASSDSIGPLHF.

This chain links TRBV5-1 with TRBJ2-7; 7 nucleotides agree with TRBD1. The CDR3 length is 18 residues. CDR1 is SGHRS, CDR2 YFSETQ, per germline. Losses at the gene ends were 0 bases for V and 0 bases for J; bases not matched to a gene: 12. The CDR3 spells CASSLVIKGAGTSYEQYF. CDR3 DNA sequence: TGCGCCAGCAGCTTGGTTATTAAGGGGGCAGGAACCTCCTACGAGCAGTACTTC.

V is TRBV4-1 and J is TRBJ2-1; D gene ambiguous. Trimming removed 2 bases at V and 7 bases at J, with 6 bases between. The CDR3 runs 12 residues. Germline V CDR1 and CDR2: MGHRA, YSYEKL. The DNA of the CDR3 is TGCGCCAGCAGCCAAATAGAGAATGAGCAGTTCTTC. It encodes CASSQIENEQFF.

J is TRBJ1-2 and V is TRBV5-5; tentative D call: TRBD1 (5 bases). Trimming pared 5 bases from V and 7 bases from J, leaving 24 bases between. This CDR3 is built from 16 residues. Germline V gene lookup returns CDR1 SGHKS and CDR2 YYEKEE (reference sequence). In nucleotides, the CDR3 is TGTGCCAGCAGTTCGCAGTATGGCAGGGAAGGGAGTGGCTACACCTTC. Amino acids: CASSSQYGREGSGYTF.

This clonotype has just a few counts. The chain links TRBV27 to TRBJ1-1; D is perhaps TRBD1 (5 bases). The V end lost 2 bases, the J end lost 3 bases, and 13 bases lay between the germline ends. CDR3 length: 15 amino acids. Germline assignment: CDR1 MNHEY and CDR2 SMNVEV (reference sequence). The CDR3 bases are TGTGCCAGCAGTTTAAGTAGGGGCAGCGACACTGAAGCTTTCTTT. This gives the protein CASSLSRGSDTEAFF.

This clonotype was seen a few times. The V call is TRBV9, the J call TRBJ2-7, with 9 bases identical to TRBD1. The CDR3 runs to 13 residues. Germline V gives CDR1 SGDLS, CDR2 YYNGEE. V shed 1 base, J shed 10 bases, and the junction held 6 bases outside the gene matches. The CDR3 nucleotides are TGTGCCAGCAGCGTACGGACAGGGGACAAACAGTACTTC. Residues: CASSVRTGDKQYF.

This chain joins TRBV5-1 and TRBJ2-7; TRBD1 aligns across 9 bases. The junction had 3 bases not matched to a gene; V was cut back by 0 bases and J by 2 bases. The CDR3 consists of 15 residues. Germline-derived CDR1 and CDR2 are SGHRS and YFSETQ. CDR3 sequence (DNA): TGCGCCAGCAGCTTGGCGGGACAGGGAGCCTACGAGCAGTACTTC. This codes for CASSLAGQGAYEQYF.

The V call is TRBV3-1, the J call TRBJ2-5; TRBD2 agrees at 7 bases. The CDR3 contains 15 residues. V shed 4 bases and J 7 bases; nucleotides not matched to a gene: 12. Germline CDR1 LGHDT, CDR2 YNNKEL (reference sequence). The CDR3: CASSPPGGQGGTQYF. CDR3 coding DNA: TGTGCCAGCAGCCCCCCGGGGGGTCAGGGAGGGACCCAGTACTTC.